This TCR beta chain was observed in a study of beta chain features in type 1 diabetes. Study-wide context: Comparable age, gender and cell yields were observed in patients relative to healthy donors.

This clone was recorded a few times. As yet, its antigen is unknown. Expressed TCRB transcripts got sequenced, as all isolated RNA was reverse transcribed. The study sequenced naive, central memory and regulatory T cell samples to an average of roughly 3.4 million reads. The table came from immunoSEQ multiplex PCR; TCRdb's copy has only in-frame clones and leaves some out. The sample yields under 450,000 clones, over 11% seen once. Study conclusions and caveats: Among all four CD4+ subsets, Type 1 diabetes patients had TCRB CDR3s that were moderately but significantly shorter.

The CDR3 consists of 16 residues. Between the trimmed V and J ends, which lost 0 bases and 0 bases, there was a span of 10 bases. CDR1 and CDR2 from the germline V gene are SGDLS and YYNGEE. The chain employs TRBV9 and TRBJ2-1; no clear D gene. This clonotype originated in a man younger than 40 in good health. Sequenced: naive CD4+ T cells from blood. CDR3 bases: TGTGCCAGCAGCGTAGGGGTGGTCGGCTCCTACAATGAGCAGTTCTTC. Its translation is CASSVGVVGSYNEQFF.